This section outlines one TCR beta chain sequence together with its context. The data stem from a study of control samples from healthy donors and cancer patients. TCRdb keeps only in-frame clones here, not all; method: immunoSEQ multiplex PCR. The sample has some 140,000 clones, roughly 92% seen once. The CDR3 contains 15 residues. With 1 base removed from V and 0 bases from J, the gap between germline ends came to 7 bases. Germline assignment: CDR1 SEHNR and CDR2 FQNEAQ (reference sequence). The TCR comes from a man aged 30-40 years in good health. The gene calls are TRBV7-9 and TRBJ2-1; D is perhaps TRBD1 (5 bases). Material: blood. The CDR3: CASSLGDSSYNEQFF. DNA of the CDR3: TGTGCCAGCAGCTTAGGAGACAGCTCCTACAATGAGCAGTTCTTC.